The TCR beta chain under discussion was sequenced for a study of OX40 agonist ivuxolimab in advanced cancers. Study-wide results and caveats: Dose levels from 0.1 to 3.0 mg/kg saw CD4+ and CD8+ blood T cells expand clonally by week 6.

Notes on this clone: Its antigen remains unknown.

Autoimmune disease history or systemic immunosuppression led to patient exclusion. Losses at the gene ends were 8 bases for V and 2 bases for J; bases not matched to a gene: 5. Germline lookup yields CDR1 SQVTM and CDR2 ANQGSEA. The CDR3 is 13 amino acids. Libraries were prepared by immunoSEQ multiplex PCR; TCRdb keeps only in-frame clonotypes and omits some of them. The sample gives about 77,000 clones, nearly 90% of which show up once; around 2.6% is in the top ten. The sample was CD4+ or CD8+ T cells sorted from blood, taken in a trial of the OX40 agonist ivuxolimab. This receptor was obtained from an adult with an advanced solid tumor such as melanoma, head and neck, liver or kidney cancer. The rearrangement joins TRBV29-1 to TRBJ2-1, with 8 bases matching TRBD2. The CDR3 DNA is TGCAGCTCCCTAGCGGGTGCCTACAATGAGCAGTTCTTC. Protein product: CSSLAGAYNEQFF.